This T cell receptor (beta chain) originates from a study of T-cell memory formation after mild COVID-19. TCRdb reanalysed the 5' RACE reads using MiXCR and keeps one entry per CDR3 protein. In the table there are some 600,000 distinct CDR3 sequences, around a sixth of which are singletons. On this clonotype: The antigen is undetermined.

Study results and caveats: CM and EM subsets held most contracting CD4+ clones; EMRA held CD8+ ones.

In germline, CDR1 is SGHNT, CDR2 YYREEE (reference sequence). The length of the CDR3 is 16 residues. Trimming cost V 0 bases and J 3 bases, with 16 bases left between them. Sequences were obtained from PBMCs or a T cell subset sorted from them (not recorded which). The source of this sequence is an adult woman who had mild COVID-19 (a few samples of this study predate the infection). Cell type and time point are not known. The rearrangement links TRBV5-4 to TRBJ2-7, with D tentatively TRBD2 (5 bases). Written as DNA, the CDR3 is TGTGCCAGCAGCTTGGGCGAGGGAACGGGTGGCTACGAGCAGTACTTC. It translates to CASSLGEGTGGYEQYF. Together with reference TRBV5-4 and TRBJ2-7, the CDR3 gives the full variable domain: ETGVTQSPTHLIKTRGQQVTLRCSSQSGHNTVSWYQQALGQGPQFIFQYYREEENGRGNFPPRFSGLQFPNYSSELNVNALELDDSALYLCASSLGEGTGGYEQYFGPGTRLTVT.